A selection of T cell receptor beta chains follows, all from one sample in a study of memory CD4+ T cells and cytomegalovirus serostatus. Clones were sequenced by immunoSEQ multiplex PCR, and TCRdb holds only the in-frame ones, with some missing. The data show around 84,000 clones, with approximately 84% seen just once and roughly 0.8% held by the top ten. The sample consisted of memory CD4+ T cells from blood. Receptors were obtained from an adult in good health and CMV-seronegative. CDR3s include the opening cysteine and the closing phenylalanine or tryptophan. Each record gives: J gene, D gene, clone size, V gene, CDR3 DNA, CDR3 protein. A D gene is named only where the DNA matches it firmly. Size values are once, few and many counts, or a class for expanded clones, and some rows have none.

TRBJ1-1 | NA | NA | TRBV7-2 | TGTGCCAGCAGCATGGACAGAAACACTGAAGCTTTCTTT | CASSMDRNTEAFF
TRBJ1-6 | NA | NA | TRBV5-5 | TGTGCCAGCAGCTTGGAGGTTGGGGATAATTCACCCCTCCACTTT | CASSLEVGDNSPLHF
TRBJ2-1 | TRBD2 | once | TRBV7-6 | TGTGCCAGCAGTCCGGCACGGGGGGTGTACAATGAGCAGTTCTTC | CASSPARGVYNEQFF
TRBJ2-2 | TRBD1 | NA | TRBV4-3 | TGCGCCAGCAGCCAAGGCCGACAGGGGGCCGAGGAGCTGTTTTTT | CASSQGRQGAEELFF
TRBJ1-5 | NA | few | TRBV30 | TGTGCCTGGACCCTATACCGGGGCCCGAGCAATCAGCCCCAGCATTTT | CAWTLYRGPSNQPQHF
TRBJ1-1 | TRBD1 | few | TRBV6-1 | TGTGCCAGCAGTTCTATGGACAGGGGGGGAGAAGCTTTCTTT | CASSSMDRGGEAFF
TRBJ2-7 | NA | NA | TRBV4-2 | TGTGCCAGCAGCCAAGGTCCGGCATCCTACGAGCAGTACTTC | CASSQGPASYEQYF
TRBJ1-2 | NA | NA | TRBV11-2 | TGTGCCAGCAGCTTGCTTCAGGGCTACACCTTC | CASSLLQGYTF
TRBJ1-6 | TRBD1 | NA | TRBV5-6 | TGTGCCAGCAACCCGTGGACAGGGGCGGGTACCTATAATTCACCCCTCCACTTT | CASNPWTGAGTYNSPLHF
TRBJ1-4 | TRBD1 | NA | TRBV4-3 | TGCGCCAGCAGCCAAGGCATAATGACAGGGGGTAATGAAAAACTGTTTTTT | CASSQGIMTGGNEKLFF
TRBJ1-2 | TRBD1 | NA | TRBV19 | TGTGCCAGTAGCCGCGGACAGGGGACTAACTATGGCTACACCTTC | CASSRGQGTNYGYTF
TRBJ1-4 | NA | NA | TRBV6-5 | TGTGCCAGCAGTTATGAGGGGTTTGAAAAACTGTTTTTT | CASSYEGFEKLFF
TRBJ1-4 | TRBD1 | NA | TRBV15 | TGTGCCACCAGCAGGGAGGACAGGGGTGGTTCTGAAAAACTGTTTTTT | CATSREDRGGSEKLFF
TRBJ2-5 | NA | NA | TRBV5-1 | TGCGCCAGCAGCTTGAAGGTAGATTCGGCCTTGGTAGCCCAAGAGACCCAGTACTTC | CASSLKVDSALVAQETQYF
TRBJ2-5 | TRBD2 | NA | TRBV9 | TGTGCCAGCAGCCAGGGACTAGCGGGCCTAAACTACTTC | CASSQGLAGLNYF
TRBJ2-1 | TRBD2 | NA | TRBV19 | TGTGCCAGTAGTATAAGGGGCGGGGGGGCCAGTAATGAGCAGTTCTTC | CASSIRGGGASNEQFF
TRBJ2-5 | NA | NA | TRBV4-2 | TGTGCCAGCAGCCACAAGTCATCTAGCGCCCAAGAGACCCAGTACTTC | CASSHKSSSAQETQYF
TRBJ1-6 | NA | few | TRBV21-1 | TGTGCCAGCAGCAAAGATAGTTTCGGGAGCTCCTATAATTCACCCCTCCACTTT | CASSKDSFGSSYNSPLHF
TRBJ2-3 | NA | NA | TRBV4-1 | TGCGCCAGCAGCCAAGATATGGGGAGCCGGGGTACGCAGTATTTT | CASSQDMGSRGTQYF
TRBJ1-4 | NA | once | TRBV11-2 | TGTGCCAGCAGCTTAGTTCTGGGGGCGGATGAAAAACTGTTTTTT | CASSLVLGADEKLFF
TRBJ1-6 | TRBD1 | NA | TRBV2 | TGTGCCAGCAGTCGACAGACAGGGGGCGGGAATTCACCCCTCCACTTT | CASSRQTGGGNSPLHF
TRBJ2-3 | NA | NA | TRBV7-3 | TGTGCCAGCAGGGATAGCGGTGCGGATACGCAGTATTTT | CASRDSGADTQYF
TRBJ2-4 | NA | NA | TRBV29-1 | TGCAGCGTTGTCCCCGACCAGGTTAGCGGCATTCAGTACTTC | CSVVPDQVSGIQYF
TRBJ1-3 | TRBD1 | NA | TRBV7-9 | TGTGCCAGCAGCTCGAAATCAGGGGGGTTCTCTGGAAACACCATATATTTT | CASSSKSGGFSGNTIYF
TRBJ2-4 | NA | NA | TRBV5-4 | TGTGCCAGCAGCTTGGACGGGACCAAAAACATTCAGTACTTC | CASSLDGTKNIQYF
TRBJ2-5 | TRBD1 | NA | TRBV7-3 | TGTGCCAGCAGCTCACGACAGGGGGAGACCCAGTACTTC | CASSSRQGETQYF
TRBJ1-3 | NA | NA | TRBV10-3 | TGTGCCATCAGTAAGGAGGTGGATGGAAACACCATATATTTT | CAISKEVDGNTIYF
TRBJ1-6 | NA | NA | TRBV7-2 | TGTGCCAGCAGCTTAGCTGGACCGGGGTTTTCACCCCTCCACTTT | CASSLAGPGFSPLHF
TRBJ2-7 | NA | NA | TRBV5-1 | TGCGCCAGCACCCTCGGCGGTGCAGGTCGGATTGGCGAGCAGTACTTC | CASTLGGAGRIGEQYF
TRBJ1-5 | NA | NA | TRBV6-4 | TGTGCCAGCAGTGCCGAAGCCAATCAGCCCCAGCATTTT | CASSAEANQPQHF
TRBJ2-7 | NA | NA | TRBV28 | TGTGCCAGCAGTTTCGCGGGACAGATCTACGAGCAGTACTTC | CASSFAGQIYEQYF
TRBJ1-1 | TRBD1 | NA | TRBV10-3 | TGTGCCATCAGTGCGGGACAGGGCTTAGGTGAAGCTTTCTTT | CAISAGQGLGEAFF
TRBJ1-2 | NA | NA | TRBV7-2 | TGTGCCAGCAGCCATGGACTGCTCTATGGCTACACCTTC | CASSHGLLYGYTF
TRBJ2-3 | TRBD2 | NA | TRBV29-1 | TGCAGCGTCCAGAGACTAGCGGGGAGCACAGATACGCAGTATTTT | CSVQRLAGSTDTQYF
TRBJ2-3 | NA | NA | TRBV7-2 | TGTGCCAGCGCGCGTGGGCTAGTGGGGAAAGATACGCAGTATTTT | CASARGLVGKDTQYF
TRBJ1-4 | NA | NA | TRBV6-1 | TGTGCCAGCAGGCCGGGAGGTGTGGATGAAAAACTGTTTTTT | CASRPGGVDEKLFF
TRBJ1-4 | NA | once | TRBV11-2 | TGTGCCAGCAGCATGACGGGACACCCGCCAACTAATGAAAAACTGTTTTTT | CASSMTGHPPTNEKLFF
TRBJ2-7 | NA | few | TRBV19 | TGTGCCAGTAGTATTCGAGGGGGGATCAATCCCCACGAGCAGTACTTC | CASSIRGGINPHEQYF
TRBJ2-7 | NA | NA | TRBV9 | TGTGCCAGCAGCGTAGCTGGAGGGCCCTCCTACTACGAGCAGTACTTC | CASSVAGGPSYYEQYF
TRBJ2-1 | NA | NA | TRBV7-3 | TGTGCCAGCAGCTTTGGGGGCCCTCCTGGCAATGAGCAGTTCTTC | CASSFGGPPGNEQFF
TRBJ2-7 | NA | NA | TRBV5-6 | TGTGCCAGCAGCTCCCTTCGGCTAGCCCGGAGCTACGAGCAGTACTTC | CASSSLRLARSYEQYF
TRBJ2-3 | NA | NA | TRBV9 | TGTGCCAGCAGCGTAAGGGCTATGGGCACAGATACGCAGTATTTT | CASSVRAMGTDTQYF
TRBJ2-7 | NA | NA | TRBV7-2 | TGTGCCAGCAGCGACGGGATTTCCTACGAGCAGTACTTC | CASSDGISYEQYF
TRBJ2-7 | NA | NA | TRBV5-4 | TGTGCCAGCAGCTTGGGACGCCAAACCTACGAGCAGTACTTC | CASSLGRQTYEQYF
TRBJ1-3 | NA | NA | TRBV5-1 | TGCGCCAGCAGCTTGAGGGGGAGCTCTGGAAACACCATATATTTT | CASSLRGSSGNTIYF
TRBJ2-3 | NA | NA | TRBV29-1 | TGCAGCCCGAGCGTCGGAGATACGCAGTATTTT | CSPSVGDTQYF
TRBJ2-5 | NA | NA | TRBV19 | TGTGCCAGTAGTAGAGAAGGACCGGAGACCCAGTACTTC | CASSREGPETQYF
TRBJ1-5 | NA | NA | TRBV2 | TGTGCCAGCAGTGGAGTTGGCGGGGGCAATCAGCCCCAGCATTTT | CASSGVGGGNQPQHF
TRBJ2-1 | TRBD2 | few | TRBV7-7 | TGTGCTAGCAGCCCCGTAGGACTAGCGGGGGACAATGAGCAGTTCTTC | CASSPVGLAGDNEQFF
TRBJ1-1 | TRBD1 | NA | TRBV19 | TGTGCCAGTAGTGGACAGGGGGCCAGGAACACTGAAGCTTTCTTT | CASSGQGARNTEAFF
TRBJ1-2 | NA | NA | TRBV29-1 | TGCAGCGTTCCACGGATGGCCTATGGCTACACCTTC | CSVPRMAYGYTF
TRBJ1-4 | NA | once | TRBV13 | TGTGCCAGCAGCATCACCGGGACATCCAGGGGTAAACTGTTTTTT | CASSITGTSRGKLFF
TRBJ1-1 | NA | NA | TRBV6-6 | TGTGCCAGCAGTTACTCGGTCGTAGCGGCTTTCTTT | CASSYSVVAAFF
TRBJ2-5 | NA | NA | TRBV5-8 | TGTGCCAGCAGCTTAGGTCAAAGACAAGAGACCCAGTACTTC | CASSLGQRQETQYF